This TCR beta chain was observed in a study of cytomegalovirus exposure and HLA in healthy donors. Vbeta (60) and Jbeta (13) primers were used in the PCR. TCRdb keeps only in-frame clones here, not all; method: immunoSEQ multiplex PCR. This table holds around 180,000 clones, roughly 87% found once. This clonotype was sampled from a girl under two years old in good health and CMV-seronegative. Sequenced material: PBMCs.

In nucleotides, the CDR3 is TGTGCCTGGAGCCGGGACAACTACGAGCAGTACTTC. Protein: CAWSRDNYEQYF. V is TRBV30 and J is TRBJ2-7; perhaps TRBD1 as D (6 bases). The germline CDR1 and CDR2 sequences are GTSNPN and SVGIG (reference sequence). The CDR3 runs 12 residues. With 3 bases removed from V and 3 bases from J, the gap between germline ends came to 9 bases.